The rows below give T cell receptor beta chains drawn from one sample of a study. TCRdb recomputed calls from the reads with MiXCR, one row per CDR3 protein. The profile shows over 1,500 distinct CDR3 sequences, more than 6.5% of them singletons. The specimen sequenced was CD4+ T cells from peripheral blood. The receptor set was obtained from a human donor with rheumatoid arthritis. The CDR3 runs from the conserved cysteine through the conserved F or W. The order of the fields is clone size, V gene, J gene, D gene, CDR3 DNA, CDR3 protein. D genes are given only for firm matches. Size values are once, few and many counts, or a class for expanded clones, and some rows have none.

clone size: medium-sized
V gene: TRBV28
J gene: TRBJ2-4
D gene: .
CDR3 DNA: TGTGCCAGCGCAACAGGTTACCTAGCCAAAAACATTCAGTACTTC
CDR3 protein: CASATGYLAKNIQYF

clone size: few
V gene: TRBV29-1
J gene: TRBJ1-6
D gene: TRBD1
CDR3 DNA: TGCAGCGTAAAGACAGGGGACTCACCCCTCCACTTT
CDR3 protein: CSVKTGDSPLHF

clone size: large
V gene: TRBV5-1
J gene: TRBJ2-3
D gene: TRBD2
CDR3 DNA: TGCGCCAGCAGCTCGGGACTAGCGGGAGGACTACTCACAGATACGCAGTATTTT
CDR3 protein: CASSSGLAGGLLTDTQYF

clone size: medium-sized
V gene: TRBV12-3/TRBV12-4
J gene: TRBJ2-4
D gene: TRBD2
CDR3 DNA: TGTGCCAGCAGTTTATGGACTAGCGGGAGTAACATTCAGTACTTC
CDR3 protein: CASSLWTSGSNIQYF

clone size: medium-sized
V gene: TRBV20-1
J gene: TRBJ2-5
D gene: .
CDR3 DNA: TGCAGTGCTAGAGGATCTCCAGGGACCCAGTACTTC
CDR3 protein: CSARGSPGTQYF

clone size: medium-sized
V gene: TRBV5-4
J gene: TRBJ2-3
D gene: .
CDR3 DNA: TGTGCCAGCAGCCCGCAGGGAGATACGCAGTATTTT
CDR3 protein: CASSPQGDTQYF

clone size: medium-sized
V gene: TRBV10-3
J gene: TRBJ1-1
D gene: .
CDR3 DNA: TGTGCCACCGCGAGTTACACTGAAGCTTTCTTT
CDR3 protein: CATASYTEAFF

clone size: .
V gene: TRBV11-2
J gene: TRBJ2-1
D gene: TRBD2
CDR3 DNA: TGTGCCAGCAGCTCGACTAGCGGGATCTACAATGAGCAGTTCTTC
CDR3 protein: CASSSTSGIYNEQFF

clone size: medium-sized
V gene: TRBV5-4
J gene: TRBJ2-2
D gene: TRBD1
CDR3 DNA: TGTGCCAGCAGCTGGGGGACAGGGACGGACACCGGGGAGCTGTTTTTT
CDR3 protein: CASSWGTGTDTGELFF

clone size: medium-sized
V gene: TRBV7-9
J gene: TRBJ2-7
D gene: .
CDR3 DNA: TGTGCCAGCAGACGAAACGAAGGGAGCCACGAGCAGTACTTC
CDR3 protein: CASRRNEGSHEQYF

clone size: large
V gene: TRBV20-1
J gene: TRBJ2-3
D gene: .
CDR3 DNA: TGCAGTGCTAGTTTTCTAGGTGTTGATACGCAGTATTTT
CDR3 protein: CSASFLGVDTQYF

clone size: .
V gene: TRBV11-2
J gene: TRBJ2-1
D gene: .
CDR3 DNA: TGTGCCAGCAGCTTCGGCACGTTCTACAATGAGCAGTTCTTC
CDR3 protein: CASSFGTFYNEQFF

clone size: medium-sized
V gene: TRBV11-2
J gene: TRBJ2-6
D gene: TRBD2
CDR3 DNA: TGTGCCAGCAGCTCGGGACTAGCGGGAATATCCGGGGCCAACGTCCTGACTTTC
CDR3 protein: CASSSGLAGISGANVLTF

clone size: medium-sized
V gene: TRBV4-1
J gene: TRBJ1-5
D gene: TRBD1
CDR3 DNA: TGCGCCAGCAGCCAAGAACCGGGACAGGCACATCAGCCCCAGCATTTT
CDR3 protein: CASSQEPGQAHQPQHF

clone size: medium-sized
V gene: TRBV7-2
J gene: TRBJ2-1
D gene: TRBD2
CDR3 DNA: TGTGCCAGCAGCCGACAAAGCGGGAGCTCCTACAATGAGCAGTTCTTC
CDR3 protein: CASSRQSGSSYNEQFF

clone size: few
V gene: TRBV19
J gene: TRBJ1-1
D gene: TRBD1
CDR3 DNA: TGTGCCAGTAGTACGCCCCCCGGGACAGGGGTCGGCACTGAAGCTTTCTTT
CDR3 protein: CASSTPPGTGVGTEAFF

clone size: medium-sized
V gene: TRBV11-2
J gene: TRBJ2-1
D gene: .
CDR3 DNA: TGTGCCAGCAGCCTGTCATACAATGAGCAGTTCTTC
CDR3 protein: CASSLSYNEQFF

clone size: medium-sized
V gene: TRBV20-1
J gene: TRBJ2-4
D gene: TRBD1
CDR3 DNA: TGCAGTGCGACGACAGGGGAGAAAAACATTCAGTACTTC
CDR3 protein: CSATTGEKNIQYF

clone size: medium-sized
V gene: TRBV5-4
J gene: TRBJ2-5
D gene: .
CDR3 DNA: TGTGCCACAAAAGGGGCTAACCAAGAGACCCAGTACTTC
CDR3 protein: CATKGANQETQYF

clone size: many
V gene: TRBV18
J gene: TRBJ1-1
D gene: .
CDR3 DNA: TGTGCCAGCTCCCGGGAAGAAGCTTTCTTT
CDR3 protein: CASSREEAFF

clone size: medium-sized
V gene: TRBV11-2
J gene: TRBJ1-2
D gene: .
CDR3 DNA: TGTGCCAGCAGCTTAGGGACAGAGATTTCCTATGGCTACACCTTC
CDR3 protein: CASSLGTEISYGYTF

clone size: .
V gene: TRBV9
J gene: TRBJ2-5
D gene: .
CDR3 DNA: TGTGCCAGCAGCTTTCAGGCAGGCCGCCAAGAGACCCAGTACTTC
CDR3 protein: CASSFQAGRQETQYF

clone size: medium-sized
V gene: TRBV7-3
J gene: TRBJ2-1
D gene: TRBD2
CDR3 DNA: TGTGCCAGCAGCTTAACTAGCGGGAGTTGGAATGAGCAGTTCTTC
CDR3 protein: CASSLTSGSWNEQFF

clone size: medium-sized
V gene: TRBV28
J gene: TRBJ2-3
D gene: .
CDR3 DNA: TGTGCCAGCAGAAATAAGGCAGGGTGGGCAGATACGCAGTATTTT
CDR3 protein: CASRNKAGWADTQYF

clone size: medium-sized
V gene: TRBV12-5
J gene: TRBJ2-1
D gene: .
CDR3 DNA: TGTGCTAGTGTGGGCAGTTTCGTCAATGAGCAGTTCTTC
CDR3 protein: CASVGSFVNEQFF

clone size: medium-sized
V gene: TRBV30
J gene: TRBJ1-6
D gene: .
CDR3 DNA: TGTGCCTGGACCAAGAAAGACAGGTGGGATTCACCCCTCCACTTT
CDR3 protein: CAWTKKDRWDSPLHF

clone size: medium-sized
V gene: TRBV4-1
J gene: TRBJ2-7
D gene: .
CDR3 DNA: TGCGCCAGCAGCCAAGCGGAAAGCTCCTACGAGCAGTACTTC
CDR3 protein: CASSQAESSYEQYF

clone size: medium-sized
V gene: TRBV27
J gene: TRBJ2-3
D gene: TRBD1
CDR3 DNA: TGTGCCAGCAGTCCCTGGGACAGCTCTAGCACAGATACGCAGTATTTT
CDR3 protein: CASSPWDSSSTDTQYF

clone size: medium-sized
V gene: TRBV6-2/TRBV6-3
J gene: TRBJ2-1
D gene: TRBD2
CDR3 DNA: TGTGCCAGCAGTTATACTAGCGGCAAAGGTAATGAGCAGTTCTTC
CDR3 protein: CASSYTSGKGNEQFF

clone size: medium-sized
V gene: TRBV5-6
J gene: TRBJ1-5
D gene: .
CDR3 DNA: TGTGCCAGCAGCTTGAGGCCCGGCCCCAATCAGCCCCAGCATTTT
CDR3 protein: CASSLRPGPNQPQHF

clone size: large
V gene: TRBV18
J gene: TRBJ2-1
D gene: .
CDR3 DNA: TGTGCCAGCTCACCAGGACGGAATTACAATGAGCAGTTCTTC
CDR3 protein: CASSPGRNYNEQFF

clone size: medium-sized
V gene: TRBV20-1
J gene: TRBJ2-5
D gene: TRBD2
CDR3 DNA: TGCAGTGCTAGACCACCAACTTGGGCTAGCGGAGGGAAAGAGACCCAGTACTTC
CDR3 protein: CSARPPTWASGGKETQYF

clone size: many
V gene: TRBV20-1
J gene: TRBJ2-7
D gene: TRBD2
CDR3 DNA: TGCAGTGCTCTTAGAGGACTAGCGGGAGGAGGTGAGCAGTACTTC
CDR3 protein: CSALRGLAGGGEQYF

clone size: medium-sized
V gene: TRBV20-1
J gene: TRBJ2-7
D gene: TRBD1
CDR3 DNA: TGCAGTGCACGGCCCTTTGGACAGGCCTCCTACGAGCAGTACTTC
CDR3 protein: CSARPFGQASYEQYF

clone size: few
V gene: TRBV7-2
J gene: TRBJ1-4
D gene: TRBD1
CDR3 DNA: TGTGCCAGCAACACTGGGACAGTTAATGAAAAACTGTTTTTT
CDR3 protein: CASNTGTVNEKLFF

clone size: medium-sized
V gene: TRBV3-1
J gene: TRBJ2-1
D gene: TRBD2
CDR3 DNA: TGTGCCAGCAGCCAAGGTCCTAGCGGGAGGGGGCCTTTGTTCTTC
CDR3 protein: CASSQGPSGRGPLFF

clone size: large
V gene: TRBV11-2
J gene: TRBJ1-1
D gene: .
CDR3 DNA: TGTGCCAGCAGCTTACGGACATTTCCGAACACTGAAGCTTTCTTT
CDR3 protein: CASSLRTFPNTEAFF

clone size: medium-sized
V gene: TRBV20-1
J gene: TRBJ2-3
D gene: .
CDR3 DNA: TGCAGTGCTCCTGACAGGAGCACAGATACGCAGTATTTT
CDR3 protein: CSAPDRSTDTQYF

clone size: medium-sized
V gene: TRBV18
J gene: TRBJ2-1
D gene: TRBD2
CDR3 DNA: TGTGCCAGCTCACCCCCCACTAGCGGAAGTCCCTATGAGCAGTTCTTC
CDR3 protein: CASSPPTSGSPYEQFF

clone size: medium-sized
V gene: TRBV27
J gene: TRBJ1-1
D gene: .
CDR3 DNA: TGTGCCAGCAGTTTATCATGGGAGGGATTCGGGACCAACACTGAAGCTTTCTTT
CDR3 protein: CASSLSWEGFGTNTEAFF

clone size: medium-sized
V gene: TRBV4-1
J gene: TRBJ2-7
D gene: TRBD1
CDR3 DNA: TGCGCCAGCAGCCGAGACAGGGAAATATACTTC
CDR3 protein: CASSRDREIYF

clone size: .
V gene: TRBV28
J gene: TRBJ2-7
D gene: .
CDR3 DNA: TGTGTCAGCAGGACGTCTTACAGGGCCTACGAGCAGTACTTC
CDR3 protein: CVSRTSYRAYEQYF

clone size: medium-sized
V gene: TRBV3-1
J gene: TRBJ2-1
D gene: TRBD2
CDR3 DNA: TGTGCCAGCAGCCAAGACCCCCCGACTAGCGCGAGCTCCTACAATGAGCAGTTCTTC
CDR3 protein: CASSQDPPTSASSYNEQFF